In this sample, the clone carrying this T cell receptor beta chain turned up many times. This record comes from a study of regulatory T cells in long-lasting Graves disease. Investigators prepared the TCR beta libraries by applying iRepertoire HTBI primers and Arm-PCR of CDR3 regions. Each CDR3 protein gets one entry after TCRdb re-called the multiplex PCR reads with MiXCR. The table has under 450,000 distinct CDR3 sequences, approximately 23% seen once. Sample time point: persistent/refractory GD, antithyroid drugs over 5 years with positive TRAb. TCR sequences were obtained from RNA taken from PBMCs. Trimming at V came to 7 bases and at J to 2 bases, leaving 8 bases not matched to a gene. Germline V gives CDR1 WSHSY, CDR2 SAAADI. There are 15 residues in the CDR3.

The chain carries TRBV10-2 and TRBJ2-5; 9 nucleotides agree with TRBD1. The starting material was peripheral blood mononuclear cells (PBMCs), obtained when the disease was refractory, from a patient treated with antithyroid drugs. This receptor was identified in a woman in her thirties or forties with Graves disease. CDR3 loop: CASTGTGTAQETQYF. The CDR3 nucleotides read TGCGCCAGCACCGGGACAGGGACAGCACAAGAGACCCAGTACTTC.